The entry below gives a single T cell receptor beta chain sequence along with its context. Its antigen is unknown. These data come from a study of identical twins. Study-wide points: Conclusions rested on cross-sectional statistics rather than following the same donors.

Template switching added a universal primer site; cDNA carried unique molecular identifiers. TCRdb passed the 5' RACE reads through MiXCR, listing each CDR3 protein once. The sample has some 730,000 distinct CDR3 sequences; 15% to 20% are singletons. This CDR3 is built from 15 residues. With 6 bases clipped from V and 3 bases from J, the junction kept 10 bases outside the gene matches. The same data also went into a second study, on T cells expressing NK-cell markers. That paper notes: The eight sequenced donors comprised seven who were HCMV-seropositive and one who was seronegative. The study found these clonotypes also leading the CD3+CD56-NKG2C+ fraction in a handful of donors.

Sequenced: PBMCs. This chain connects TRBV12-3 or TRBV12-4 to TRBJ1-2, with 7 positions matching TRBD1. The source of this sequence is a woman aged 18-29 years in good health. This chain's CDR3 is CASSRTTGLDYGYTF. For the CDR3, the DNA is TGTGCCAGCAGCCGGACGACAGGGTTAGACTATGGCTACACCTTC.